This T cell receptor beta chain originates from a study of T cell clonality in common variable immunodeficiency. The study's findings and limits: CVID subjects had higher TCRbeta clonality than healthy controls, most marked in about a third. Common variable immunodeficiency TCR beta sequences reportedly had fewer deletions and N-nucleotide insertions.

The method was immunoSEQ multiplex PCR; TCRdb's version includes in-frame clones alone and lacks a portion of them. The data list some 19,000 clones, none observed once; under 30% falls to the top ten. V lost 6 bases, J lost 0 bases, and 13 bases lay in between. This CDR3 contains 15 residues. Germline V gives CDR1 LNHDA, CDR2 SQIVND (reference sequence). This clone occurred a few times. What it binds is not known. Sequencing ends 3 residues short of the CDR3 end; the germline J gene provides the rest. The sequenced material came from peripheral blood mononuclear cells. The V call is TRBV19, the J call TRBJ2-3; D is ambiguous. This receptor was identified in a human donor with common variable immunodeficiency. The part of the CDR3 DNA that was read is TGTGCCAGTAGCAACCAACACGAGAGCACAGATACG. It codes for CASSNQHESTDT. The full CDR3 is CASSNQHESTDTQYF. The complete variable domain, with remaining parts taken from reference TRBV19 and TRBJ2-3, reads DGGITQSPKYLFRKEGQNVTLSCEQNLNHDAMYWYRQDPGQGLRLIYYSQIVNDFQKGDIAEGYSVSREKKESFPLTVTSAQKNPTAFYLCASSNQHESTDTQYFGPGTRLTVL.